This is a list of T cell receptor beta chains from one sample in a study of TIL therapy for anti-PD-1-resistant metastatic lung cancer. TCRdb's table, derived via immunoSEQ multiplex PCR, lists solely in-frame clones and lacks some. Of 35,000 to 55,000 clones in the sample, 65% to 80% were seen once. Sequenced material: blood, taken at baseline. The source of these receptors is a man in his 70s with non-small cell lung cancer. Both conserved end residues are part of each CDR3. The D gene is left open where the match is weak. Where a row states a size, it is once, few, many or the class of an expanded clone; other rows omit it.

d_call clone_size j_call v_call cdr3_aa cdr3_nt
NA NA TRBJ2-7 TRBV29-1 CSALSDGYEQYF TGCAGCGCTCTGTCGGACGGCTACGAGCAGTACTTC
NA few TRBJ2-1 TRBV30 CAWRGAGVNNEQFF TGTGCCTGGAGGGGGGCTGGAGTAAACAATGAGCAGTTCTTC
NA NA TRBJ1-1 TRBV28 CASSLIRTEAFF TGTGCCAGCAGTTTAATAAGGACTGAAGCTTTCTTT
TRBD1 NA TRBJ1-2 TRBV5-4 CASSRQGAVNYGYTF TGTGCCAGCAGCAGACAGGGGGCAGTTAACTATGGCTACACCTTC
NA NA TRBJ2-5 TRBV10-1 CASSHPSGGQETQYF TGCGCCAGCAGTCACCCCTCAGGAGGTCAAGAGACCCAGTACTTC
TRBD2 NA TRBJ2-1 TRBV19 CASSIAGGFDEQFF TGTGCCAGTTCTATAGCGGGGGGGTTTGATGAGCAGTTCTTC
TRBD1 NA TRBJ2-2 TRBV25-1 CASSEFGQAYTGELFF TGTGCCAGCAGTGAATTCGGACAGGCCTACACCGGGGAGCTGTTTTTT
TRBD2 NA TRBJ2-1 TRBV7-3 CASSPSGSGDNEQFF TGTGCCAGCAGCCCTAGCGGGAGCGGGGACAATGAGCAGTTCTTC
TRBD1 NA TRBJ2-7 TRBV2 CASNSLRTGGKTSYEQYF TGTGCCAGCAACTCTTTAAGGACAGGGGGAAAGACATCCTACGAGCAGTACTTC
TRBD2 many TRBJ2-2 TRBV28 CASLAGGNTGELFF TGTGCCAGCTTAGCGGGAGGGAACACCGGGGAGCTGTTTTTT
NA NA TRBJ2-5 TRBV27 CASSLKVTTGAETQYF TGTGCCAGCAGTTTGAAAGTTACCACCGGCGCCGAGACCCAGTACTTC
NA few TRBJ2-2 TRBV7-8 CASSLSDTGELFF TGTGCCAGCAGCTTATCAGACACCGGGGAGCTGTTTTTT
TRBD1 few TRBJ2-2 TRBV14 CASSQAGQANTGELFF TGTGCCAGCAGCCAAGCCGGACAGGCGAACACCGGGGAGCTGTTTTTT
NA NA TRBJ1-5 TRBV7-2 CASGPQGSSQPQHF TGTGCCAGCGGGCCCCAGGGTTCCAGTCAGCCCCAGCATTTT
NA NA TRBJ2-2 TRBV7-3 CASSIRQENTGELFF TGTGCCAGCAGCATTCGACAGGAGAACACCGGGGAGCTGTTTTTT
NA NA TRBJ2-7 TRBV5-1 CASSLVVSPYEQYF TGCGCCAGCAGCTTGGTCGTGTCCCCCTACGAGCAGTACTTC
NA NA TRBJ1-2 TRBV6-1 CASSEDRDYGYTF TGTGCCAGCAGTGAAGACAGGGACTATGGCTACACCTTC
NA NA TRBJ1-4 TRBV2 CATLREFNEKLFF TGTGCCACCCTGCGGGAGTTCAATGAAAAACTGTTTTTT
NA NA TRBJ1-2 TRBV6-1 CASSEARDPYGYTF TGTGCCAGCAGTGAAGCCCGGGACCCGTATGGCTACACCTTC
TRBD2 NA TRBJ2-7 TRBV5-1 CASSISTSGSSPYEQYF TGCGCCAGCAGCATTTCTACTAGCGGGAGTTCCCCCTACGAGCAGTACTTC
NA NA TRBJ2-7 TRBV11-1 CASSFSGSYEQYF TGTGCCAGCAGTTTCTCAGGATCCTACGAGCAGTACTTC
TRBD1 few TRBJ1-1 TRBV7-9 CAIQGARNTEAFF TGTGCCATACAGGGGGCTAGGAACACTGAAGCTTTCTTT
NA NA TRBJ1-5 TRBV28 CASSLARGVSRPQHF TGTGCCAGCAGCCTAGCGAGGGGGGTCTCCAGACCCCAGCATTTT
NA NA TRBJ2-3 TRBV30 CAWSGGAGLTDTQYF TGTGCCTGGAGTGGAGGCGCGGGACTCACAGATACGCAGTATTTT
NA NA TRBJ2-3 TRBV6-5 CASSYSGQTDTQYF TGTGCCAGCAGTTACTCTGGACAGACAGATACGCAGTATTTT
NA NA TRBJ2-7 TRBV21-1 CASSRTASGRSYEQYF TGTGCCAGCAGCAGGACCGCTAGCGGGCGCTCCTACGAGCAGTACTTC
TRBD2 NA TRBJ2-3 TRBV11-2 CASSSRRLAGASGGDTQYF TGTGCCAGCAGCTCCAGAAGGCTAGCGGGAGCCTCAGGGGGAGATACGCAGTATTTT
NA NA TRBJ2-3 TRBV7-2 CASSLDGSADTQYF TGTGCCAGCAGCTTAGACGGAAGCGCAGATACGCAGTATTTT
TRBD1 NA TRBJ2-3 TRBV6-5 CASSRQGKKSDTQYF TGTGCCAGCAGTCGACAGGGAAAGAAGTCAGATACGCAGTATTTT
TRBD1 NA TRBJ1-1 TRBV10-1 CASRTQSLNGTGRDQNTEAFF TGCGCCAGCAGGACGCAATCATTAAACGGGACAGGGCGGGACCAGAACACTGAAGCTTTCTTT
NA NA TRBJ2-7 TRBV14 CASSHTYEQYF TGTGCCAGCAGCCATACCTACGAGCAGTACTTC
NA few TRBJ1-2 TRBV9 CASSVEGGMGGYTF TGTGCCAGCAGCGTAGAAGGCGGCATGGGAGGCTACACCTTC
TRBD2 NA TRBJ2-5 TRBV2 CASSVPGLAGGETQYF TGTGCCAGCAGTGTGCCGGGACTAGCGGGAGGTGAGACCCAGTACTTC
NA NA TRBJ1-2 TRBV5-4 CASSRHHNYGYTF TGTGCCAGCAGCAGACACCATAACTATGGCTACACCTTC
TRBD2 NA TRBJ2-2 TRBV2 CASAEGLAGVKNTGELFF TGTGCCAGCGCCGAAGGACTAGCGGGAGTAAAGAACACCGGGGAGCTGTTTTTT
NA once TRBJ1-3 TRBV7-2 CASSLSDSGNTIYF TGTGCCAGCAGCTTATCCGACTCTGGAAACACCATATATTTT
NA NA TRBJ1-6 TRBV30 CALGEFSGSPLHF TGTGCCTTAGGGGAATTCAGTGGATCACCCCTCCACTTT
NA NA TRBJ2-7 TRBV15 CATSKGGSYEQYF TGTGCCACCAGCAAAGGGGGTTCCTACGAGCAGTACTTC
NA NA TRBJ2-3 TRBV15 CATSRAAGALRTDTQYF TGTGCCACCAGCAGAGCTGCAGGGGCGCTTCGCACAGATACGCAGTATTTT
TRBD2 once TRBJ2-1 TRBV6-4 CASHGTSGRRYNEQFF TGTGCCAGCCATGGGACTAGCGGGAGGAGATACAATGAGCAGTTCTTC
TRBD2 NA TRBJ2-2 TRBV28 CASSSTGLASGGELFF TGTGCCAGCAGTTCCACAGGACTAGCGAGTGGCGGGGAGCTGTTTTTT
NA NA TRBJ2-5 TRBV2 CASSARQVQETQYF TGTGCCAGCAGTGCCAGACAGGTGCAAGAGACCCAGTACTTC
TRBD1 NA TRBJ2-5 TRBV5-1 CASSLGQGKETQYF TGCGCCAGCAGCTTGGGACAGGGCAAAGAGACCCAGTACTTC
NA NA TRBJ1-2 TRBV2 CASSDLLAVDGYTF TGTGCCAGCAGTGACCTGTTGGCAGTTGATGGCTACACCTTC
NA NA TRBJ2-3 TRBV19 CASSSKGGTDTQYF TGTGCCAGTAGTTCGAAGGGGGGCACAGATACGCAGTATTTT
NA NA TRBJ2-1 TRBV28 CASSLRGGGTNEQFF TGTGCCAGCAGTCTACGAGGGGGGGGGACCAATGAGCAGTTCTTC
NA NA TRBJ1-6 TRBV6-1 CASSGAAVGSYNSPLHF TGTGCCAGCAGTGGGGCCGCCGTGGGATCCTATAATTCACCCCTCCACTTT
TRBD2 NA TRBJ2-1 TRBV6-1 CASSETSGYNNEQFF TGTGCCAGCAGTGAGACTAGCGGGTATAACAATGAGCAGTTCTTC
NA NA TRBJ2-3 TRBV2 CASRTGQSADTQYF TGTGCCAGCCGGACGGGCCAGAGCGCAGATACGCAGTATTTT
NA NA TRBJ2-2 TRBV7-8 CASSFRTGGNTGELFF TGTGCCAGCAGCTTCCGCACCGGGGGCAACACCGGGGAGCTGTTTTTT
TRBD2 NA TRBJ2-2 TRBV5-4 CASSFSGLAGNTGELFF TGTGCCAGCAGCTTCTCGGGACTAGCGGGAAACACCGGGGAGCTGTTTTTT
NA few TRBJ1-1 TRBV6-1 CASSEKPNTEAFF TGTGCCAGCAGTGAAAAGCCGAACACTGAAGCTTTCTTT
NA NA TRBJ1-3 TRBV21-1 CASSKAGKFGNTIYF TGTGCCAGCAGCAAAGCCGGAAAGTTCGGAAACACCATATATTTT
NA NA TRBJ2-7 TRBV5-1 CASSSRRGDDEQYF TGCGCCAGCAGCTCACGCAGGGGGGACGACGAGCAGTACTTC
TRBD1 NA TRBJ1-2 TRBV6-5 CASGGTGEVVGYTF TGTGCCAGCGGAGGGACAGGGGAAGTAGTTGGCTACACCTTC
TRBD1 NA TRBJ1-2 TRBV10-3 CAIRQGQQGNYGYTF TGTGCCATCAGGCAGGGACAGCAAGGGAACTATGGCTACACCTTC
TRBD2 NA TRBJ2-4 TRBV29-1 CSVGGLAGGEAKNIQYF TGCAGCGTCGGGGGACTAGCGGGAGGGGAAGCCAAAAACATTCAGTACTTC